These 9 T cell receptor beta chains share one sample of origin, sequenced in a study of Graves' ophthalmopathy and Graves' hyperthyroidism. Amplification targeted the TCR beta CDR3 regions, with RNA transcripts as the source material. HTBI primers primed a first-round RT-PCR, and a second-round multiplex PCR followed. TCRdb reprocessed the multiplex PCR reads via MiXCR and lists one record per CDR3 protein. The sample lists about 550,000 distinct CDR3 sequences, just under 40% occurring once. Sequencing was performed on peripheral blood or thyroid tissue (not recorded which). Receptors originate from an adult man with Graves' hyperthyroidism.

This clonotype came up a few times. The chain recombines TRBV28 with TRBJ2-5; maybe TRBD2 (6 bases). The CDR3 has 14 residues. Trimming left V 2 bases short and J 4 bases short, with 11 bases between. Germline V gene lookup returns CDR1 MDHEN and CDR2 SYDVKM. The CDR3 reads CASSLAGRRETQYF. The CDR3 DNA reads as TGTGCCAGCAGTTTAGCAGGGAGGCGAGAGACCCAGTACTTC.

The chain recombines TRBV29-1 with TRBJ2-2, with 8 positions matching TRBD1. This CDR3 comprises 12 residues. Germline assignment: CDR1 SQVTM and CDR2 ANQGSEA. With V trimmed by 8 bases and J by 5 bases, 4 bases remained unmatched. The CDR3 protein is CSFRTGTGELFF. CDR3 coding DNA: TGCAGCTTCAGGACAGGGACCGGGGAGCTGTTTTTT.

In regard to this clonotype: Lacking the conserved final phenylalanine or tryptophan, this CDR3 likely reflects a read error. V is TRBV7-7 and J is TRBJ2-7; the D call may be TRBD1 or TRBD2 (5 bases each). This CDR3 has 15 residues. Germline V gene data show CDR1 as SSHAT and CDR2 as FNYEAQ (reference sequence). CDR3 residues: CASSLGAGSSYEQYS. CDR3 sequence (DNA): TGTGCTAGCAGCCTAGGGGCAGGGAGCTCCTACGAGCAGTACTCC.

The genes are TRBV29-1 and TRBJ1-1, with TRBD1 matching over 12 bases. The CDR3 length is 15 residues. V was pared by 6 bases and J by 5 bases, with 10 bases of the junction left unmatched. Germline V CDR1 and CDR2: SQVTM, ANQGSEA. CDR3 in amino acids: CSVAGTGGLGTEAFF. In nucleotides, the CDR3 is TGCAGCGTGGCCGGGACAGGGGGCCTGGGAACTGAAGCTTTCTTT.

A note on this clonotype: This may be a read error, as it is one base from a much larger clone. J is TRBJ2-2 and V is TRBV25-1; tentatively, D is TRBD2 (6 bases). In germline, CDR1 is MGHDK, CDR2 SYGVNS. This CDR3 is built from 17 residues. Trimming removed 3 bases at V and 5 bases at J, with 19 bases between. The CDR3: CASSELNDGGWTGELFF. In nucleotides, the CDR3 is TGTGCCAGCAGTGAGCTCAATGACGGGGGATGGACCGGGGAGCTGTTTTTT. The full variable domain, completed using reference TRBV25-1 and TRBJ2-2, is EADIYQTPRYLVIGTGKKITLECSQTMGHDKMYWYQQDPGMELHLIHYSYGVNSTEKGDLSSESTVSRIRTEHFPLTLESARPSHTSQYLCASSELNDGGWTGELFFGEGSRLTVL.

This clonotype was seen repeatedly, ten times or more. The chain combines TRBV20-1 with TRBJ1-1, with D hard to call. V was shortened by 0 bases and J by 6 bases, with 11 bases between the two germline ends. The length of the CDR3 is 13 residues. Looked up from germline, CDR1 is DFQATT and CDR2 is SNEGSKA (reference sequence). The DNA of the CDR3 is TGCAGTGCTAGAGAGCCGCGGTGGGCTGAAGCTTTCTTT. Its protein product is CSAREPRWAEAFF.

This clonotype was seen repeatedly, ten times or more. Here the CDR3 reads CSADRAMNTEAFF. The CDR3 DNA is TGCAGCGCGGACCGAGCGATGAACACTGAAGCTTTCTTT. V gene TRBV29-1 combines with J gene TRBJ1-1; no reliable D call. The CDR3 length is 13 residues. The germline V and J ends were trimmed by 7 bases and 0 bases, with 12 bases remaining between them. Per germline, CDR1 SQVTM and CDR2 ANQGSEA.

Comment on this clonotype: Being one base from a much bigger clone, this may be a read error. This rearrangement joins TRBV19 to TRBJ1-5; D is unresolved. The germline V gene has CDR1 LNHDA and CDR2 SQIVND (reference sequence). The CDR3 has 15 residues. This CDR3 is CASRIGRRINQPQHF. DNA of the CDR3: TGTGCCAGTAGAATAGGCAGAAGAATCAATCAGCCCCAGCATTTT. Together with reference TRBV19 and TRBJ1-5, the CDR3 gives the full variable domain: DGGITQSPKYLFRKEGQNVTLSCEQNLNHDAMYWYRQDPGQGLRLIYYSQIVNDFQKGDIAEGYSVSREKKESFPLTVTSAQKNPTAFYLCASRIGRRINQPQHFGDGTRLSIL.

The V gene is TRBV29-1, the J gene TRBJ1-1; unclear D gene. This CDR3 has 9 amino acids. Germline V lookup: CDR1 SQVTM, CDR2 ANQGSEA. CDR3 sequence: CSRRGEAFF. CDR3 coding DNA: TGCAGTCGTCGAGGTGAAGCTTTCTTT.